The text below deals with one TCR beta chain. The sample comes from a study of blood T cell repertoires in COVID-19. Study information: The analysed material was cDNA or gDNA that came from T cells, B-cell-depleted T cells, or PBMCs.

Authors' data handling: From reference gene primer amplification, estimates of nucleated cell counts were derived. Using immunoSEQ multiplex PCR, the repertoire was profiled, and TCRdb retains in-frame clones only, with some absent. The V and J calls and clone size were taken over from that table, and D and trimming were inferred from the DNA. The table shows around 130,000 clones, with approximately 85% occurring only once. CDR3 length equals 17 residues. V lost 0 bases and J lost 4, with 16 bases in between. Germline V gene data show CDR1 as MGHRA and CDR2 as YSYEKL. The chain combines TRBV4-1 with TRBJ2-1; D is possibly TRBD2 (6 bases). Specimen: peripheral blood. The source is a human donor in a cohort sampled during active COVID-19. The DNA of the CDR3 is TGCGCCAGCAGCCAAGATCCTGGACTAACGTTATACAATGAGCAGTTCTTC. This encodes CASSQDPGLTLYNEQFF.